Listed below are T cell receptor beta chains from one sample, sequenced in a study of T cells after yellow fever vaccination. TCRdb re-analysed the 5' RACE reads in MiXCR, keeping a single row per CDR3 protein. Here the sample spans hundreds of thousands of distinct CDR3 sequences, 8.7% being singletons. The specimen comprised PBMCs, sampled on the day of the first yellow fever vaccination. The receptor source for this set is a man aged 18-30 years who received the YFV17D yellow fever vaccine. The CDR3 runs from the conserved cysteine through the conserved F or W. The D gene is left open where the match is weak. Not all rows give a size; the values are once, few, many and, for expanded clones, a class.

D gene: NA
V gene: TRBV3-1
J gene: TRBJ1-2
clone size: many
CDR3 DNA: TGTGCCAGCACTCTGCTAGGCACCGAGGGCTACACCTTC
CDR3 protein: CASTLLGTEGYTF

D gene: TRBD2
V gene: TRBV7-9
J gene: TRBJ2-5
clone size: few
CDR3 DNA: TGTGCCAGCAGCTTCACTAGCGGACAAGAGACCCAGTACTTC
CDR3 protein: CASSFTSGQETQYF

D gene: NA
V gene: TRBV20-1
J gene: TRBJ2-3
clone size: few
CDR3 DNA: TGCAGTGCTAATCGGGGAGCCTCGGTAGATACGCAGTATTTT
CDR3 protein: CSANRGASVDTQYF

D gene: NA
V gene: TRBV4-3
J gene: TRBJ2-2
clone size: NA
CDR3 DNA: NA
CDR3 protein: CASSPGTFGAGELFF

D gene: TRBD1
V gene: TRBV7-9
J gene: TRBJ1-6
clone size: few
CDR3 DNA: TGTGCCAGCAGGCCCGGGACAGCCATTTCACCCCTCCACTTT
CDR3 protein: CASRPGTAISPLHF

D gene: NA
V gene: TRBV6-1
J gene: TRBJ2-7
clone size: NA
CDR3 DNA: TGTGCCAGCAGTCCCCGACAGGCGAACTACGAGCAGTACTTC
CDR3 protein: CASSPRQANYEQYF

D gene: NA
V gene: TRBV30
J gene: TRBJ1-2
clone size: NA
CDR3 DNA: TGTGCCTGGAAAAGGGGGAGGACGGGGATTACAAAAAACTATGGCTACACCTTC
CDR3 protein: CAWKRGRTGITKNYGYTF

D gene: NA
V gene: TRBV6-1
J gene: TRBJ1-2
clone size: few
CDR3 DNA: TGTGCCAGCAGTCAGGGGTTTAACTATGGCTACACCTTC
CDR3 protein: CASSQGFNYGYTF

D gene: TRBD1
V gene: TRBV4-3
J gene: TRBJ1-1
clone size: few
CDR3 DNA: TGCGCCAGCAGCGATCAGGGGGGCACTGAAGCTTTCTTT
CDR3 protein: CASSDQGGTEAFF

D gene: NA
V gene: TRBV6-5
J gene: TRBJ2-1
clone size: many
CDR3 DNA: TGTGCCAGCAGTTATTGGGGGGTCGGCAATGAGCAGTTCTTC
CDR3 protein: CASSYWGVGNEQFF

D gene: NA
V gene: TRBV7-2
J gene: TRBJ2-7
clone size: NA
CDR3 DNA: TGTGCCAGCGTGGACGGCGTCGGCTACGAGCAGTACTTC
CDR3 protein: CASVDGVGYEQYF

D gene: NA
V gene: TRBV9
J gene: TRBJ2-5
clone size: NA
CDR3 DNA: TGTGCCAGCTCCGGGATGTGGGAGACCCAGTACTTC
CDR3 protein: CASSGMWETQYF

D gene: NA
V gene: TRBV7-8
J gene: TRBJ1-1
clone size: NA
CDR3 DNA: TGTGCCAGCAAGGGGAGACAGTCAAACACTGAAGCTTTCTTT
CDR3 protein: CASKGRQSNTEAFF

D gene: TRBD1
V gene: TRBV5-4
J gene: TRBJ1-4
clone size: many
CDR3 DNA: TGTGCCAGCAGCTCGGGACAGATTAATGAAAAACTGTTTTTT
CDR3 protein: CASSSGQINEKLFF

D gene: NA
V gene: TRBV20-1
J gene: TRBJ2-5
clone size: few
CDR3 DNA: TGCAGTGCTTCCGAGCGGTCCAGGGAGACCCAGTACTTC
CDR3 protein: CSASERSRETQYF

D gene: TRBD1
V gene: TRBV7-9
J gene: TRBJ2-7
clone size: few
CDR3 DNA: TGTGCCAGCAGCCCCCGGGACAGGGTCTTAGAGCAGTACTTC
CDR3 protein: CASSPRDRVLEQYF

D gene: TRBD2
V gene: TRBV7-2
J gene: TRBJ2-5
clone size: NA
CDR3 DNA: TGTGCCAGCAGCCCTGGGACTAGCGGGGGGGCCGGTGAGACCCAGTACTTC
CDR3 protein: CASSPGTSGGAGETQYF

D gene: NA
V gene: TRBV15
J gene: TRBJ2-1
clone size: NA
CDR3 DNA: TGTGCCACCAGCAGAGGAGACAGGTACAATGAGCAGTTCTTC
CDR3 protein: CATSRGDRYNEQFF

D gene: NA
V gene: TRBV6-6
J gene: TRBJ2-5
clone size: many
CDR3 DNA: TGTGCCAGCAGTTATGGGCAGACCCAGTACTTC
CDR3 protein: CASSYGQTQYF

D gene: NA
V gene: TRBV5-6
J gene: TRBJ2-7
clone size: NA
CDR3 DNA: TGTGCCAGCAACTTTATCGGGGGACACCACTACGAGCAGTACTTC
CDR3 protein: CASNFIGGHHYEQYF

D gene: NA
V gene: TRBV3-1
J gene: TRBJ2-1
clone size: few
CDR3 DNA: TGTGCCAGCAGCCAAGTACTGCCGAGGCGTCCAGCGGGCGAGACGGCCTACAATGAGCAGTTCTTC
CDR3 protein: CASSQVLPRRPAGETAYNEQFF

D gene: TRBD2
V gene: TRBV28
J gene: TRBJ2-5
clone size: many
CDR3 DNA: TGTGCCAGCAGTTTGTTCCTAGCGGGAGGGACCCAGTACTTC
CDR3 protein: CASSLFLAGGTQYF

D gene: TRBD1
V gene: TRBV6-1
J gene: TRBJ1-1
clone size: NA
CDR3 DNA: TGTGCCAGCAGTGCTACAGGGGGCGCTGAAGCTTTCTTT
CDR3 protein: CASSATGGAEAFF

D gene: TRBD2
V gene: TRBV5-1
J gene: TRBJ2-2
clone size: NA
CDR3 DNA: TGCGCCAGCAGCTTGTCCTTCCTCGGGGGGACCAGGTTGAACACCGGGGAGCTGTTTTTT
CDR3 protein: CASSLSFLGGTRLNTGELFF

D gene: NA
V gene: TRBV20-1
J gene: TRBJ1-1
clone size: many
CDR3 DNA: TGCAGTGCTAGAGATAGGATGGGCACTGAAGCTTTCTTT
CDR3 protein: CSARDRMGTEAFF

D gene: NA
V gene: TRBV10-3
J gene: TRBJ1-1
clone size: NA
CDR3 DNA: TGTGCCATCAGTGACACCCTTGAAGCTTTCTTT
CDR3 protein: CAISDTLEAFF

D gene: TRBD2
V gene: TRBV13
J gene: TRBJ2-1
clone size: few
CDR3 DNA: TGTGCCAGCAGCTTAGGGAGACTAGCTAAGGGTGAGCAGTTCTTC
CDR3 protein: CASSLGRLAKGEQFF

D gene: TRBD1
V gene: TRBV5-1
J gene: TRBJ1-1
clone size: few
CDR3 DNA: TGCGCCAGCAGCGGGGCGGGACAGTCTGAAGCTTTCTTT
CDR3 protein: CASSGAGQSEAFF